The 26 T cell receptor beta chains given below trace back to one sample, sequenced in a study of siplizumab effects on memory and regulatory T cells. Here immunoSEQ multiplex PCR was the method, and the copy in TCRdb shows in-frame clones only, minus some. The sample gives about 91,000 clones, roughly 93% of which show up once; around 6.5% is in the top ten. Sequenced material: CD8+ T cells sorted from blood. The receptors derive from a human donor in good health.

This chain links TRBV7-8 with TRBJ2-3, with 14 bases lining up with TRBD2. The germline gives CDR1 SGHVS, CDR2 FQNEAQ. V shed 5 bases and J 3 bases; nucleotides not matched to a gene: 13. This CDR3 contains 19 residues. For the CDR3, the DNA is TGTGCCAGCAGCCCCCGAGGACTAGCGGGAGGTTCAAAGACAGATACGCAGTATTTT. It is translated as CASSPRGLAGGSKTDTQYF.

The V gene is TRBV27, the J gene TRBJ2-2; 8 bases match TRBD1. V lost 0 bases and J lost 4; bases outside the gene matches: 4. Germline assignment: CDR1 MNHEY and CDR2 SMNVEV (reference sequence). The CDR3 extends over 16 amino acids. CDR3 loop: CASSLSGTGSTGELFF. The DNA for the CDR3 is TGTGCCAGCAGTTTATCGGGGACAGGATCCACCGGGGAGCTGTTTTTT.

The chain joins TRBV7-9 to TRBJ2-5; 8 nucleotides line up with TRBD2. Trimming at V came to 5 bases and at J to 4 bases, leaving 6 bases not matched to a gene. Germline-derived CDR1 and CDR2 are SEHNR and FQNEAQ (reference sequence). The CDR3 totals 14 residues. DNA of the CDR3: TGTGCCAGCAGCGCGCCGGGGGGGCCAGAGACCCAGTACTTC. Protein: CASSAPGGPETQYF.

The chain couples TRBV7-3 to TRBJ2-3; D gene uncertain. The CDR3 consists of 15 residues. Trimming took 1 base from V and 6 from J, leaving 14 bases between them. Germline V gene sequence: CDR1 SGHTA, CDR2 FQGTGA. The CDR3 DNA reads as TGTGCCAGCAGCTTAATGTCTACCCCGGCGGATACGCAGTATTTT. Protein product: CASSLMSTPADTQYF.

The V gene is TRBV9, the J gene TRBJ2-1; no reliable D call. The CDR3 contains 12 residues. Germline loops: CDR1 SGDLS, CDR2 YYNGEE. V was clipped by 3 bases and J by 5 bases, with 6 bases between them. The CDR3 DNA sequence: TGTGCCAGCAGCGCCAGAGACAATGAGCAGTTCTTC. Protein sequence: CASSARDNEQFF. Supplemented by reference TRBV9 and TRBJ2-1, the full variable domain reads DSGVTQTPKHLITATGQRVTLRCSPRSGDLSVYWYQQSLDQGLQFLIQYYNGEERAKGNILERFSAQQFPDLHSELNLSSLELGDSALYFCASSARDNEQFFGPGTRLTVL.

The gene calls are TRBV27 and TRBJ1-2; D is uncertain. Trimming removed 2 bases at V and 2 bases at J, with 6 bases between. Germline V lookup: CDR1 MNHEY, CDR2 SMNVEV (reference sequence). The CDR3 loop spans 13 amino acids. CDR3 nucleotide sequence: TGTGCCAGCAGTTTAACTGGGAACTATGGCTACACCTTC. This translates into CASSLTGNYGYTF.

The chain couples TRBV4-3 to TRBJ1-3, with 8 positions matching TRBD1. Germline CDR1 LGHNA, CDR2 YSLEER. CDR3 length: 14 residues. V trimming: 4 bases; J trimming: 3 bases; junction bases outside the gene matches: 2. The chain's CDR3 is CASSPGTGGNTIYF. For the CDR3, the DNA is TGCGCCAGCAGCCCTGGGACAGGTGGAAACACCATATATTTT.

The chain carries TRBV7-9 and TRBJ2-7; D remains ambiguous. Trimming pared 4 bases from V and 5 bases from J, leaving 9 bases between. The germline gives CDR1 SEHNR, CDR2 FQNEAQ (reference sequence). The CDR3 totals 12 residues. The CDR3 DNA is TGTGCCAGCAGCTCCTACTTGAACGAGCAGTACTTC. This gives the protein CASSSYLNEQYF.

This chain connects TRBV29-1 to TRBJ2-7; 9 nucleotides line up with TRBD2. Losses at the gene ends were 6 bases for V and 9 bases for J; bases not matched to a gene: 18. The CDR3 is made up of 15 amino acids. Germline values: CDR1 SQVTM, CDR2 ANQGSEA. The CDR3 is CSVAGGQWDPTRQYF. The CDR3 bases are TGCAGCGTAGCGGGGGGACAGTGGGATCCTACGAGGCAGTACTTC.

The V and J genes are TRBV27 and TRBJ2-2; 8 bases are shared with TRBD1. Germline lookup yields CDR1 MNHEY and CDR2 SMNVEV (reference sequence). Trimming at V came to 5 bases and at J to 6 bases, leaving 5 bases not matched to a gene. The CDR3 runs to 14 residues. The CDR3 sequence is CASSKTGVAGELFF. The CDR3 nucleotides read TGTGCCAGCAGTAAGACAGGGGTTGCCGGGGAGCTGTTTTTT.

V is TRBV6-6 and J is TRBJ1-5; 7 bases align to TRBD1. Per the germline V gene, CDR1 is MNHNY and CDR2 is SVGAGI (reference sequence). The CDR3 has 16 residues. Trimming cost V 6 bases and J 4 bases; bases outside gene matches: 12. For the CDR3, the DNA is TGTGCCAGCAGGCCCACAGGGGCCAATATGAATCAGCCCCAGCATTTT. It encodes CASRPTGANMNQPQHF.

The chain employs TRBV13 and TRBJ2-1, with 11 bases that match TRBD2. The CDR3 contains 20 residues. Germline V gene sequence: CDR1 PRHDT, CDR2 FYEKMQ (reference sequence). J was trimmed by 0 bases and V by 4 bases; bases with no gene match: 14. DNA of the CDR3: TGTGCCAGCAGCTCCCCGGGGAGGCTAGCGGGGGGCCTCTCCTACAATGAGCAGTTCTTC. It is translated as CASSSPGRLAGGLSYNEQFF.

The V call is TRBV29-1, the J call TRBJ2-7, with TRBD2 matching 7 bases. The CDR3 extends over 14 amino acids. Germline values: CDR1 SQVTM, CDR2 ANQGSEA. V dropped 5 bases and J dropped 0; count of bases not matched to a gene: 7. The CDR3 nucleotides are TGCAGCGTTAGCCGGGGGGATACCTCCTACGAGCAGTACTTC. It specifies CSVSRGDTSYEQYF.

Regarding this clone: Distinct nucleotide sequences in the sample also encode this CDR3. The chain is built from TRBV7-9 and TRBJ2-6; D unresolved. CDR1 and CDR2 from the germline V gene are SEHNR and FQNEAQ (reference sequence). Deletions cut 1 base from V and 0 bases from J, with 4 bases between. CDR3 length equals 15 residues. In nucleotides, the CDR3 is TGTGCCAGCAGCTTAGGTAGCTCTGGGGCCAACGTCCTGACTTTC. This gives the protein CASSLGSSGANVLTF.

V usage is TRBV2 and J usage is TRBJ2-1, with a possible D match to TRBD1 (6 bases). The germline CDR1 and CDR2 sequences are SNHLY and FYNNEI. The CDR3 totals 16 residues. V was trimmed by 0 bases and J by 3 bases, leaving 12 bases between them. The CDR3 sequence: CASSEALGAGYNEQFF. The DNA for the CDR3 is TGTGCCAGCAGTGAAGCGCTGGGGGCTGGCTACAATGAGCAGTTCTTC.

The CDR3 is CASSANYGYTF. The CDR3 region has the DNA TGTGCCAGCAGCGCCAACTATGGCTACACCTTC. The rearrangement uses TRBV5-6 and TRBJ1-2; D is uncertain. V was pared by 4 bases and J by 2 bases, with 3 bases between. The CDR3 consists of 11 residues. CDR1 and CDR2 from the germline V gene are SGHDT and YYEEEE. Complete variable domain (other parts from reference TRBV5-6 and TRBJ1-2): DAGVTQSPTHLIKTRGQQVTLRCSPKSGHDTVSWYQQALGQGPQFIFQYYEEEERQRGNFPDRFSGHQFPNYSSELNVNALLLGDSALYLCASSANYGYTFGSGTRLTVV.

The CDR3 protein is CASSQDSGTSTGELFF. The CDR3 region has the DNA TGCGCCAGCAGCCAAGATAGTGGGACCAGTACCGGGGAGCTGTTTTTT. The genes are TRBV4-3 and TRBJ2-2; D tentatively reads TRBD1 or TRBD2 (5 bases each). The CDR3 runs to 16 residues. V lost 0 bases to trimming and J lost 5 bases, with 13 bases between them. The germline V gene encodes CDR1 LGHNA and CDR2 YSLEER.

J is TRBJ2-7 and V is TRBV6-5, with a tentative D call TRBD1 (6 bases). Per the germline V gene, CDR1 is MNHEY and CDR2 is SVGAGI. This CDR3 spans 15 amino acids. V was trimmed by 0 bases and J by 0 bases, leaving 9 bases between them. The CDR3 loop reads CASSYSTGYSYEQYF. The CDR3 DNA reads TGTGCCAGCAGTTACTCAACAGGGTACTCCTACGAGCAGTACTTC.

The chain couples TRBV9 to TRBJ2-7; TRBD2 matches 8 bases. Per germline, CDR1 SGDLS and CDR2 YYNGEE. Trimming cost V 3 bases and J 3 bases; bases outside gene matches: 11. The length of the CDR3 is 16 residues. The CDR3 coding sequence is TGTGCCAGCAGCGAAGGGGACACGGGACTAGTCTACGAGCAGTACTTC. Amino acid sequence: CASSEGDTGLVYEQYF.

This chain joins TRBV2 and TRBJ2-4; 9 bases align to TRBD1. CDR3 length equals 14 residues. Germline V lookup: CDR1 SNHLY, CDR2 FYNNEI. Trimming took 8 bases from V and 0 from J; bases not matched to a gene: 2. CDR3 residues: CASGQGIAKNIQYF. For the CDR3, the DNA is TGTGCCAGCGGACAGGGGATAGCCAAAAACATTCAGTACTTC.

This sequence joins TRBV4-2 and TRBJ2-7; 12 nucleotides line up with TRBD2. Germline V gene data show CDR1 as LGHNA and CDR2 as YNFKEQ. Trimming cost V 1 base and J 4 bases; bases outside gene matches: 8. This CDR3 spans 17 amino acids. This CDR3 reads CASSQARGLAGSYEQYF. Here the CDR3 DNA reads TGTGCCAGCAGCCAAGCCAGAGGACTAGCGGGATCATACGAGCAGTACTTC.

V is TRBV5-1 and J is TRBJ2-5; D perhaps matches TRBD1 (5 bases). The last part of the DNA fits TRBJ2-7 better; the J call may be wrong. CDR1 and CDR2 from the germline V gene are SGHRS and YFSETQ. The CDR3 spans 14 residues. The CDR3 is CASSLFVEQDEQYF. The CDR3 DNA follows: TGCGCCAGCAGCTTGTTTGTTGAACAGGACGAGCAGTACTTC.

The chain links TRBV4-1 to TRBJ1-6, with D unresolved. Germline V gives CDR1 MGHRA, CDR2 YSYEKL. The germline V and J ends were trimmed by 3 bases and 13 bases, with 10 bases remaining between them. The CDR3 sequence is 12 residues long. CDR3 sequence: CASSHPRSPLHF. The CDR3 DNA sequence: TGCGCCAGCAGCCACCCCCGGTCGCCCCTCCACTTT.

The chain joins TRBV4-1 to TRBJ2-7; D unclear. Trimming cost V 1 base and J 7 bases, with 20 bases left between them. The CDR3 consists of 16 residues. Germline CDR1 MGHRA, CDR2 YSYEKL. In DNA, the CDR3 is TGCGCCAGCAGCCAAGTCATGGCCGGTCCATCTGGGGAGCAGTACTTC. Residues: CASSQVMAGPSGEQYF.

The rearrangement joins TRBV7-8 to TRBJ2-7, with D possibly TRBD1 on 5 matching bases. Looked up from germline, CDR1 is SGHVS and CDR2 is FQNEAQ. Trimming took 3 bases from V and 6 from J, leaving 9 bases between them. The CDR3 loop spans 12 amino acids. The CDR3 reads CASSLTALEQYF. CDR3 in DNA: TGTGCCAGCAGCTTGACAGCTCTCGAGCAGTACTTC.

J is TRBJ1-5 and V is TRBV6-8, with D perhaps TRBD1 (6 bases). Germline loops: CDR1 MNHGY, CDR2 SAAAGT. Trimming took 6 bases from V and 11 from J, leaving 20 bases between them. This CDR3 spans 14 amino acids. CDR3 sequence (DNA): TGTGCCAGCAGAAATCGGGACACCCGGCCGGCCCAGCATTTT. It specifies CASRNRDTRPAQHF.